This T cell receptor (beta chain) appears in the sequencing data of a study of T cell clones after liver transplantation. At the level of the study: In this trial, immunosuppression withdrawal was attempted within 2 years of liver transplant. Apart from a few HCV-positive recipients, transplants were for non-autoimmune, non-viral reasons.

TCRdb keeps only in-frame clones here, not all; method: immunoSEQ multiplex PCR. The profile shows 68,000 or so clones, around 80% of them singletons. Germline CDR1 reads SSHAT; CDR2 reads FNYEAQ (reference sequence). V was clipped by 5 bases and J by 6 bases, with 26 bases between them. This CDR3 has 17 residues. The specimen comprised CD4+ T cells from blood, sampled before liver transplant. The sequence came from a human donor who received a liver transplant. The V call is TRBV7-7, the J call TRBJ2-7; tentative D call: TRBD2 (7 bases). CDR3 loop: CASSPWPSGGGPGEQYF. CDR3 coding DNA: TGTGCCAGCAGCCCGTGGCCCTCGGGGGGCGGGCCTGGCGAGCAGTACTTC. Full variable domain (rest looked up from reference TRBV7-7 and TRBJ2-7): GAGVSQSPRYKVTKRGQDVTLRCDPISSHATLYWYQQALGQGPEFLTYFNYEAQPDKSGLPSDRFSAERPEGSISTLTIQRTEQRDSAMYRCASSPWPSGGGPGEQYFGPGTRLTVT.